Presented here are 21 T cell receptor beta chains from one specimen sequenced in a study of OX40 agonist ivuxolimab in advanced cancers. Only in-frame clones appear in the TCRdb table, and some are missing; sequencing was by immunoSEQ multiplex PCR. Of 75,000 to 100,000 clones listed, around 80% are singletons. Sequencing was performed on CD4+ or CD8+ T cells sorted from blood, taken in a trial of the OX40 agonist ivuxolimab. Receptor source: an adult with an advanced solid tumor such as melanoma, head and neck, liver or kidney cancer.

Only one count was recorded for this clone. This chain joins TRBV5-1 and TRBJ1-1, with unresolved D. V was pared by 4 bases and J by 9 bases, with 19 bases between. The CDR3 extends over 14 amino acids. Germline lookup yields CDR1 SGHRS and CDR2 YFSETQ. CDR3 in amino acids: CASSPEGKSSQAFF. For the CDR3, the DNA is TGCGCCAGCAGCCCGGAAGGAAAAAGCTCCCAAGCTTTCTTT.

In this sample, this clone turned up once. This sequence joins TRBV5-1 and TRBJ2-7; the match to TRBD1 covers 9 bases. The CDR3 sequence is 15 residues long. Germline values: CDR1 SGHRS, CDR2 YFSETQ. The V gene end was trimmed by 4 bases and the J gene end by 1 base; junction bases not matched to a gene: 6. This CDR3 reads CASSAGQGRSYEQYF. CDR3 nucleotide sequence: TGCGCCAGCAGCGCAGGACAGGGGAGATCCTACGAGCAGTACTTC.

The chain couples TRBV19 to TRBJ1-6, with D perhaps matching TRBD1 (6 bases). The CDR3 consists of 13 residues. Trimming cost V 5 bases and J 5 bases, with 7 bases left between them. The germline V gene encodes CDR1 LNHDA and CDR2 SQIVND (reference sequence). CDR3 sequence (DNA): TGTGCCAGTAGTCGGACAGATAATTCACCCCTCCACTTT. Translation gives CASSRTDNSPLHF. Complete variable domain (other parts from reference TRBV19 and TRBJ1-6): DGGITQSPKYLFRKEGQNVTLSCEQNLNHDAMYWYRQDPGQGLRLIYYSQIVNDFQKGDIAEGYSVSREKKESFPLTVTSAQKNPTAFYLCASSRTDNSPLHFGNGTRLTVT.

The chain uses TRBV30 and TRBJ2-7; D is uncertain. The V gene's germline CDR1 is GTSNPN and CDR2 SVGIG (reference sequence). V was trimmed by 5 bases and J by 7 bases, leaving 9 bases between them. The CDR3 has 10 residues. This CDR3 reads CAWGLWEQYF. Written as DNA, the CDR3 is TGTGCCTGGGGCCTCTGGGAGCAGTACTTC. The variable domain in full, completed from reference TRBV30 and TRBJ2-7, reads SQTIHQWPATLVQPVGSPLSLECTVEGTSNPNLYWYRQAAGRGLQLLFYSVGIGQISSEVPQNLSASRPQDRQFILSSKKLLLSDSGFYLCAWGLWEQYFGPGTRLTVT.

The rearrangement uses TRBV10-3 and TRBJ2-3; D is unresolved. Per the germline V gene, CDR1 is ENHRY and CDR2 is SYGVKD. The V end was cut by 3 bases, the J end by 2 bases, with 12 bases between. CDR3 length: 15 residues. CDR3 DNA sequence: TGTGCCATCAGTGACCCCGACCATGACACAGATACGCAGTATTTT. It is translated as CAISDPDHDTDTQYF.

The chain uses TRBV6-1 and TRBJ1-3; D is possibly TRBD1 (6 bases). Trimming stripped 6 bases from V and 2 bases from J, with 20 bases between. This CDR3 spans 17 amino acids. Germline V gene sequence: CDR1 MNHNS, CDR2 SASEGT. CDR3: CASRESAGGAAGNTIYF. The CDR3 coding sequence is TGTGCCAGCAGGGAAAGCGCGGGGGGCGCAGCTGGAAACACCATATATTTT.

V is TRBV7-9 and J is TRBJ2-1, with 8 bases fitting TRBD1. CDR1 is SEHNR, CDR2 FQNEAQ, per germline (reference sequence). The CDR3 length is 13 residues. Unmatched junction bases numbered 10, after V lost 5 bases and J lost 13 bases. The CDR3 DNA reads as TGTGCCAGCAGCCTAGACCAGGGGGCTCGACAGTTCTTC. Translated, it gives CASSLDQGARQFF.

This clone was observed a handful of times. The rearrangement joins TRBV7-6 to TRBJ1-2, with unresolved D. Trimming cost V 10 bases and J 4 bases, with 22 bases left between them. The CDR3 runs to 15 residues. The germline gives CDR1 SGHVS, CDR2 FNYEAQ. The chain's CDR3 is CATGDRPTSFYGYTF. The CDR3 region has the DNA TGTGCCACGGGCGACCGACCGACTTCCTTCTATGGCTACACCTTC.

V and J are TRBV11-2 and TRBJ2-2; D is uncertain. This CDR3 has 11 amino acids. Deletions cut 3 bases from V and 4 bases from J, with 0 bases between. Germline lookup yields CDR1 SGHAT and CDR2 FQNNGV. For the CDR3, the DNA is TGTGCCAGCAGCTTCACCGGGGAGCTGTTTTTT. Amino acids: CASSFTGELFF.

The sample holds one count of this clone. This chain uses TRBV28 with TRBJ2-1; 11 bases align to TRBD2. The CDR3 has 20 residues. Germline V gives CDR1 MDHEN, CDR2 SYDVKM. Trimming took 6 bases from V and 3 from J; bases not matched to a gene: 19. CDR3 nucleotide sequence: TGTGCCAGCAGCCCGTGGGTGGTAGCGGGAGGGCCTTCGCGCTACAATGAGCAGTTCTTC. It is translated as CASSPWVVAGGPSRYNEQFF.

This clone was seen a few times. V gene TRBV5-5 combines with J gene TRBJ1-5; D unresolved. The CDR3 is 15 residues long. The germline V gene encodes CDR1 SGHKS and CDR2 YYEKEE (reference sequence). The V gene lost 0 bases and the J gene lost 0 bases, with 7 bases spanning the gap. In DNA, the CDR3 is TGTGCCAGCAGCTTGGCCTCCTATAGCAATCAGCCCCAGCATTTT. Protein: CASSLASYSNQPQHF.

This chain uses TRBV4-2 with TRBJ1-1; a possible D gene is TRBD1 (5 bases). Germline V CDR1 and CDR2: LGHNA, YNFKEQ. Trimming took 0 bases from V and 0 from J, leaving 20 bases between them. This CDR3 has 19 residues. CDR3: CASSQDGAPRLKMNTEAFF. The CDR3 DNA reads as TGTGCCAGCAGCCAAGATGGGGCACCCCGACTGAAGATGAACACTGAAGCTTTCTTT.

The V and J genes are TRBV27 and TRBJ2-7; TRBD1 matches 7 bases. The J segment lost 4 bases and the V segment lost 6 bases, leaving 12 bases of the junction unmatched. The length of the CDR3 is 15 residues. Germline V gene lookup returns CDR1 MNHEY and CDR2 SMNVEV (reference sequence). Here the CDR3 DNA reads TGTGCCAGCAGCACCGGGACAGAGAGCTTATACGAGCAGTACTTC. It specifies CASSTGTESLYEQYF.

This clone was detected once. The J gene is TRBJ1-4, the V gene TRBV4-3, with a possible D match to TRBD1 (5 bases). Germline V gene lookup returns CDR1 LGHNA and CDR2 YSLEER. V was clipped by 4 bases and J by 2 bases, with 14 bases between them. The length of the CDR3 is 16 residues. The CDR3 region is CASSRSPGSTNEKLFF. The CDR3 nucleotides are TGCGCCAGCAGCCGATCTCCAGGGTCCACTAATGAAAAACTGTTTTTT.

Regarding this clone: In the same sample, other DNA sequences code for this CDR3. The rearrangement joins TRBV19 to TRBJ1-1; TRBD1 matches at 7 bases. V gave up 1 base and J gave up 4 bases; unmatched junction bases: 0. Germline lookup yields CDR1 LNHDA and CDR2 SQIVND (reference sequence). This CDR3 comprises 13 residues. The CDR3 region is CASSIAGGTEAFF. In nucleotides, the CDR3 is TGTGCCAGTAGTATAGCAGGGGGCACTGAAGCTTTCTTT. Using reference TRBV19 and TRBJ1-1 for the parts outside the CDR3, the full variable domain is DGGITQSPKYLFRKEGQNVTLSCEQNLNHDAMYWYRQDPGQGLRLIYYSQIVNDFQKGDIAEGYSVSREKKESFPLTVTSAQKNPTAFYLCASSIAGGTEAFFGQGTRLTVV.

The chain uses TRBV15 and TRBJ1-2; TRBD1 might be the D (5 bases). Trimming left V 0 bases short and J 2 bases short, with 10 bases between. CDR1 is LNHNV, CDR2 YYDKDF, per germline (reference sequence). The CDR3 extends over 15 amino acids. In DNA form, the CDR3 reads TGTGCCACCAGCAGAGAAAGGGGAATCAACTATGGCTACACCTTC. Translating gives CATSRERGINYGYTF.

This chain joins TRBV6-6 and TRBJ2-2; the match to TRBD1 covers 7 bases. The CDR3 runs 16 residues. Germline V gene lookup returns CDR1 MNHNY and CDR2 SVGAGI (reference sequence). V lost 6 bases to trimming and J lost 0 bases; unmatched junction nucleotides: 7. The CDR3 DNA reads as TGTGCCAGCAGAGGGGGACAGTTCACGAACACCGGGGAGCTGTTTTTT. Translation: CASRGGQFTNTGELFF.

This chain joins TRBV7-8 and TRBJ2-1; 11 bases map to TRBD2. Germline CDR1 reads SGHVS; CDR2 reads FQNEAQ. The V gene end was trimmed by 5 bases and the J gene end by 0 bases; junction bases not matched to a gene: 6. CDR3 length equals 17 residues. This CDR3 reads CASSPGLAVSSYNEQFF. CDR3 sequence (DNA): TGTGCCAGCAGCCCGGGACTAGCGGTTAGCTCCTACAATGAGCAGTTCTTC.

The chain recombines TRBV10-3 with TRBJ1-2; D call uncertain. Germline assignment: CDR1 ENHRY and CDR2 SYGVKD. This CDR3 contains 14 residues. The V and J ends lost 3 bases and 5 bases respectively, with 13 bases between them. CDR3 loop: CAISDPIPLYGYTF. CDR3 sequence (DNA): TGTGCCATCAGTGATCCGATCCCCCTATATGGCTACACCTTC.

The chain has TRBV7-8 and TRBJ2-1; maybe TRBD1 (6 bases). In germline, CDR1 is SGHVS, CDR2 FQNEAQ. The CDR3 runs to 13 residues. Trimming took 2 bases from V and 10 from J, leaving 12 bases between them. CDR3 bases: TGTGCCAGCAGCTTACCCCCAGGGGACGAGCAGTTCTTC. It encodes CASSLPPGDEQFF.

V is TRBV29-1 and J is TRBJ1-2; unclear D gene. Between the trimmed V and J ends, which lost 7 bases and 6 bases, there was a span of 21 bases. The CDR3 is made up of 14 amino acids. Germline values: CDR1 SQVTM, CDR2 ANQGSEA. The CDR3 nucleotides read TGCAGCGCTAACGTACGAGCTCTTGGGGATGGCTACACCTTC. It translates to CSANVRALGDGYTF.